This entry lists 9 T cell receptor beta chains sequenced from one sample in a study of blood T cells in healthy people across ages. A second PCR, run for roughly 7 to 12 cycles, used a sample-barcoded 5' primer plus a J-beta primer mix. From the 5' RACE reads, TCRdb called clonotypes with MiXCR, one entry per CDR3 protein. Among approximately 790,000 distinct CDR3 sequences listed, about 59% were seen once. Sequenced input: blood. These TCRs come from a man aged 25 to 40 in good health.

This clonotype has just a few counts. The V call is TRBV2, the J call TRBJ1-4, with 7 bases identical to TRBD1. Germline V gene sequence: CDR1 SNHLY, CDR2 FYNNEI. V was clipped by 3 bases and J by 6 bases; unmatched bases: 4. This CDR3 comprises 14 residues. The chain's CDR3 is CASSDPGTDEKLFF. The CDR3 DNA sequence: TGTGCCAGCAGTGATCCCGGGACAGATGAAAAACTGTTTTTT.

The chain has TRBV20-1 and TRBJ1-2; D is unresolved. Trimming took off 6 bases at V and 8 bases at J, with 16 bases between the two ends. The germline V gene encodes CDR1 DFQATT and CDR2 SNEGSKA (reference sequence). This CDR3 spans 12 amino acids. As DNA, the CDR3 is TGCAGTGCCAGCGGGAGCATAGGGGGCTACACCTTC. Residues: CSASGSIGGYTF.

This rearrangement joins TRBV10-3 to TRBJ2-7; 12 bases map to TRBD2. This CDR3 region has 20 residues. CDR1 and CDR2 (germline): ENHRY, SYGVKD. Losses at the gene ends were 0 bases for V and 2 bases for J; bases not matched to a gene: 14. The CDR3 DNA reads TGTGCCATCAGTGAGTCGCAGGGGGTGACTAGCGGGGGCCCTCCCTACGAGCAGTACTTC. It translates to CAISESQGVTSGGPPYEQYF.

The J gene is TRBJ2-4, the V gene TRBV6-6; D not resolved. Germline loops: CDR1 MNHNY, CDR2 SVGAGI (reference sequence). The CDR3 runs to 14 residues. The V end was cut by 2 bases, the J end by 13 bases, with 18 bases between. The CDR3 is CASSYEYSNFWQYF. Written as DNA, the CDR3 is TGTGCCAGCAGTTACGAGTACTCAAATTTCTGGCAGTACTTC.

This rearrangement joins TRBV20-1 to TRBJ2-3; no reliable D call. This CDR3 has 12 amino acids. Trimming stripped 6 bases from V and 4 bases from J, with 11 bases between. Germline V gene sequence: CDR1 DFQATT, CDR2 SNEGSKA (reference sequence). This chain's CDR3 is CSAARPADTQYF. In DNA form, the CDR3 reads TGCAGTGCCGCCCGACCCGCAGATACGCAGTATTTT.

The CDR3 DNA follows: TGTGCCAGTCTAGCGGGGCGCCCGGATACGCAGTATTTT. Its protein product is CASLAGRPDTQYF. The V call is TRBV6-2 or TRBV6-3, the J call TRBJ2-3; TRBD2 aligns across 9 bases. V was pared by 9 bases and J by 6 bases, with 7 bases of the junction left unmatched. Germline V gene lookup returns CDR1 MNHEY and CDR2 SVGEGT. This CDR3 contains 13 residues.

V usage is TRBV20-1 and J usage is TRBJ2-4; D gene ambiguous. Matching the DNA end better, TRBJ2-7 makes the J call doubtful. The CDR3 runs to 14 residues. CDR1 is DFQATT, CDR2 SNEGSKA, per germline (reference sequence). CDR3 protein: CSAPPDRTPYEQYF. The CDR3 DNA is TGCAGTGCCCCACCCGATCGTACTCCCTACGAGCAGTACTTC.

The gene calls are TRBV7-9 and TRBJ1-1, with D tentatively TRBD1 (6 bases). The CDR3 totals 15 residues. V dropped 2 bases and J dropped 5 bases, with 15 bases sitting between them. The V gene's germline CDR1 is SEHNR and CDR2 FQNEAQ (reference sequence). CDR3 protein: CASSLSLGARTEAFF. DNA for the CDR3: TGTGCCAGCAGCTTATCTCTGGGGGCGCGTACTGAAGCTTTCTTT. Full variable domain (remainder filled in from reference TRBV7-9 and TRBJ1-1): DTGVSQNPRHKITKRGQNVTFRCDPISEHNRLYWYRQTLGQGPEFLTYFQNEAQLEKSRLLSDRFSAERPKGSFSTLEIQRTEQGDSAMYLCASSLSLGARTEAFFGQGTRLTVV.

On this clonotype itself: At one boundary the junction diverges from the germline segment, which might be a read error. V gene TRBV20-1 combines with J gene TRBJ2-2; no reliable D call. The CDR3 is 13 amino acids. Per germline, CDR1 DFQATT and CDR2 SNEGSKA (reference sequence). CDR3 in amino acids: CSANKANTGELFF. The CDR3 region has the DNA TGTAGTGCGAACAAAGCGAACACCGGGGAGCTGTTTTTT.